This T cell receptor beta chain is from a study of CD8+CD57+ T cells in acquired aplastic anemia. This CDR3 has 11 residues. Germline V gene data show CDR1 as ENHRY and CDR2 as SYGVKD. Trimming left V 9 bases short and J 10 bases short, with 10 bases between. Patients selected for sequencing had displayed CD8+CD57+ cell expansion by flow cytometry. CDR3 and TCR beta VDJ profiling relied on a genomic DNA template. Via MiXCR, TCRdb re-called the reads, giving one row per CDR3 protein. The sample shows roughly 98,000 distinct CDR3 sequences, around two thirds of them seen only once. This rearrangement joins TRBV10-3 to TRBJ1-6; D might be TRBD1 (5 bases). This clonotype originated in a human donor with aplastic anemia. The sequencing sample was made of sorted CD4+, CD8+, or CD8+CD57+ T cells (not recorded which) from PBMCs. CDR3 sequence: CAIGEESPLHF. The CDR3 coding sequence is TGTGCCATAGGGGAGGAATCACCCCTCCACTTT.